This entry concerns a single TCR beta chain. Its antigen is currently unknown. The sample belongs to a study of blood T cells in healthy people across ages. The authors ran a second PCR of 7 to 11 cycles using a sample-barcoded 5' primer and a J-beta primer mix. TCRdb ran MiXCR on the 5' RACE reads and lists one entry per CDR3 protein. The sample contains under 750,000 distinct CDR3 sequences, around half of which appear only once. V dropped 5 bases and J dropped 1 base, with 12 bases sitting between them. The CDR3 loop spans 14 amino acids. CDR1 is DFQATT, CDR2 SNEGSKA, per germline (reference sequence). Study conclusions and caveats: Diversity estimated from one million T cells was considered an underestimate.

Source material: blood. This clonotype was obtained from an elderly man in good health. V is TRBV20-1 and J is TRBJ2-1; D might be TRBD2 (6 bases). In DNA form, the CDR3 reads TGCAGTGCTTGGGCCGGGAGATCCTACAATGAGCAGTTCTTC. Its translation: CSAWAGRSYNEQFF.